Listed below are T cell receptor beta chains from one sample, sequenced in a study of CD8 T cells in Susac syndrome. TCRdb ran MiXCR on the immunoSEQ multiplex PCR reads and lists one entry per CDR3 protein. The table shows about 120,000 distinct CDR3 sequences, with about 95% occurring only once. The sample taken for sequencing was CD8+ T cells from PBMCs. These receptors all come from a human donor with Susac syndrome. Both conserved end residues are part of each CDR3. Each record gives: J gene, V gene, D gene, clone size, CDR3 protein, CDR3 DNA. The D gene is left open where the match is weak. The size field is filled for only some rows; it gives once, few, many or a size class.

j_gene: TRBJ2-2
v_gene: TRBV7-6
d_gene: -
abundance: -
CDR3aa: CASSLVDGELFF
CDR3nt: TGTGCCAGCAGCTTAGTAGACGGGGAGCTGTTTTTT

j_gene: TRBJ2-3
v_gene: TRBV19
d_gene: TRBD2
abundance: -
CDR3aa: CASSWTSGTDTQYF
CDR3nt: TGTGCCAGTAGTTGGACTAGCGGGACAGATACGCAGTATTTT

j_gene: TRBJ2-7
v_gene: TRBV6-2/TRBV6-3
d_gene: -
abundance: once
CDR3aa: CAAMGRTYEQYF
CDR3nt: TGTGCCGCGATGGGCAGAACCTACGAGCAGTACTTC

j_gene: TRBJ2-1
v_gene: TRBV19
d_gene: -
abundance: -
CDR3aa: CASSFGSTNEQFF
CDR3nt: TGTGCCAGTAGTTTCGGCAGCACCAATGAGCAGTTCTTC

j_gene: TRBJ1-5
v_gene: TRBV12-5
d_gene: -
abundance: -
CDR3aa: CASGINQPQHF
CDR3nt: TGTGCTAGTGGAATAAATCAGCCCCAGCATTTT

j_gene: TRBJ1-2
v_gene: TRBV29-1
d_gene: -
abundance: -
CDR3aa: CSVELDFTGPSYTF
CDR3nt: TGCAGCGTTGAACTCGATTTTACGGGCCCAAGCTACACCTTC

j_gene: TRBJ2-4
v_gene: TRBV29-1
d_gene: -
abundance: -
CDR3aa: CSVEIGHPEAKNIQYF
CDR3nt: TGCAGCGTTGAAATTGGCCATCCGGAAGCCAAAAACATTCAGTACTTC

j_gene: TRBJ2-7
v_gene: TRBV14
d_gene: -
abundance: -
CDR3aa: CASSPGPNEQYF
CDR3nt: TGTGCCAGCAGCCCGGGACCGAACGAGCAGTACTTC

j_gene: TRBJ2-7
v_gene: TRBV15
d_gene: -
abundance: -
CDR3aa: CATSERGEQYF
CDR3nt: TGTGCCACCAGCGAAAGGGGCGAGCAGTACTTC

j_gene: TRBJ1-1
v_gene: TRBV18
d_gene: -
abundance: once
CDR3aa: CASSPVGGSGEAFF
CDR3nt: TGTGCCAGCTCACCGGTTGGGGGGTCGGGTGAAGCTTTCTTT